The entry below describes one TCR beta chain. The data were obtained in a study of sequential checkpoint blockade in melanoma. Overall study: Patients were randomized 1:1 to nivolumab-then-ipilimumab or ipilimumab-then-nivolumab first-line.

The method was immunoSEQ multiplex PCR; TCRdb's version includes in-frame clones alone and lacks a portion of them. The table shows about 20,000 clones, with around 82% occurring only once. Stated treatment: randomized to nivolumab then ipilimumab (arm A) or the reverse (arm B). DNA-damaging chemotherapy had not been given to any patient beforehand. From thawed PBMCs, live CD3+CD8+ cells negative for CD19 and CD56 were sorted. The germline CDR1 and CDR2 sequences are MDHEN and SYDVKM. V gave up 3 bases and J gave up 3 bases, with 24 bases separating them. The CDR3 is 18 amino acids. The source material was CD8+ T cells sorted from blood (inferred from file names), sampled from a patient given nivolumab and ipilimumab in sequence. V is TRBV28 and J is TRBJ2-7; tentatively, D is TRBD2 (6 bases). The sequence was obtained from a human donor with melanoma. DNA of the CDR3: TGTGCCAGCAGTTTGGGCGTTACCCGGGAGACCAACAGCTACGAGCAGTACTTC. It encodes CASSLGVTRETNSYEQYF.